These 5 T cell receptor beta chains came from one sample sequenced in a study of T cell clones after liver transplantation. Assay used: immunoSEQ multiplex PCR; TCRdb lists only in-frame clones, some missing. The profile shows about 15,000 clones, roughly 84% of them singletons. The specimen was CD8+ T cells from blood, collected about 50 months after liver transplant. Every receptor here comes from a human patient who received a liver transplant. Part of the T cell pool may stem from the graft donor.

The chain employs TRBV27 and TRBJ1-2; no clear D. The ends were cut back, 8 bases at V and 4 bases at J, with 8 bases in the middle. Germline V lookup: CDR1 MNHEY, CDR2 SMNVEV (reference sequence). CDR3 length: 11 amino acids. The CDR3 loop is CASGKSYGYTF. In nucleotides, the CDR3 is TGTGCCAGCGGAAAGAGCTATGGCTACACCTTC.

V and J are TRBV2 and TRBJ1-4; a possible D gene is TRBD1 (6 bases). Germline V gene data show CDR1 as SNHLY and CDR2 as FYNNEI. The CDR3 contains 13 residues. V was pared by 5 bases and J by 7 bases, with 11 bases between. The CDR3 reads CASSRGGIEKLFF. CDR3 sequence (DNA): TGTGCCAGCAGTCGAGGGGGAATTGAAAAACTGTTTTTT.

The V call is TRBV9, the J call TRBJ2-1; 12 nucleotides agree with TRBD2. The J segment lost 4 bases and the V segment lost 4 bases, leaving 3 bases of the junction unmatched. Germline CDR1 SGDLS, CDR2 YYNGEE. The CDR3 is 15 amino acids. DNA of the CDR3: TGTGCCAGCAGCCCGACTAGCGGGGGATACAATGAGCAGTTCTTC. As protein: CASSPTSGGYNEQFF.

In this sample, this clone turned up once. The gene calls are TRBV27 and TRBJ2-7; D unclear. Trimming took off 2 bases at V and 2 bases at J, with 10 bases between the two ends. The germline CDR1 and CDR2 sequences are MNHEY and SMNVEV (reference sequence). This CDR3 region has 14 residues. The CDR3 region has the DNA TGTGCCAGCAGTTTAAGGCCTTTACCCTACGAGCAGTACTTC. Protein product: CASSLRPLPYEQYF.

The rearrangement links TRBV27 to TRBJ1-2, with D possibly TRBD1 on 5 matching bases. CDR3 length: 13 amino acids. CDR1 and CDR2 (germline): MNHEY, SMNVEV (reference sequence). The V gene lost 3 bases and the J gene lost 4 bases, with 9 bases spanning the gap. CDR3 sequence: CASSFGGFYGYTF. The CDR3 nucleotides read TGTGCCAGCAGTTTTGGGGGTTTCTATGGCTACACCTTC.